This record covers a single TCR beta chain. V lost 2 bases to trimming and J lost 5 bases, with 12 bases between them. CDR1 SEHNR and CDR2 FQNEAQ come from the germline V gene (reference sequence). The CDR3 is 14 residues long. This sample stems from a study of long-term antiretroviral therapy in people with HIV. With survey level as its setting, the immunoSEQ assay was v3.0. It was roughly 40,000-50,000 T-cell genomes per sample that sequencing targeted. Repertoires were generated with immunoSEQ multiplex PCR, while TCRdb's copy carries only in-frame clones and drops some. The table has 15,000 to 20,000 clones, 90% to 95% seen once.

This TCR was recovered from a man aged 55 to 70 with HIV. Specimen: unsorted PBMCs, collected 0.3 years after starting antiretroviral therapy. The chain couples TRBV7-9 to TRBJ2-5; perhaps D is TRBD1 or TRBD2 (6 bases each). The CDR3 here is CASSLRGARETQYF. The CDR3, as DNA: TGTGCCAGCAGCTTAAGGGGGGCACGGGAGACCCAGTACTTC. Full variable domain (remainder filled in from reference TRBV7-9 and TRBJ2-5): DTGVSQNPRHKITKRGQNVTFRCDPISEHNRLYWYRQTLGQGPEFLTYFQNEAQLEKSRLLSDRFSAERPKGSFSTLEIQRTEQGDSAMYLCASSLRGARETQYFGPGTRLLVL.